This T cell receptor beta chain comes out of a study of blood T cell repertoires in COVID-19. Per germline, CDR1 LNHDA and CDR2 SQIVND (reference sequence). V gave up 1 base and J gave up 4 bases, with 8 bases separating them. The CDR3 is 15 residues long. Some clones are missing from TCRdb's copy, which holds only in-frame ones; the method was immunoSEQ multiplex PCR. The table records 70,000 to 95,000 clones, around four fifths of them present only once. The V and J genes are TRBV19 and TRBJ1-6; D ambiguous. This TCR derives from an elderly man with active or convalescent COVID-19. The sample taken for sequencing was peripheral blood. The CDR3 reads CASSIGAGYNSPLHF. CDR3 DNA: TGTGCCAGTAGTATAGGGGCGGGGTATAATTCACCCCTCCACTTT.